This TCR beta chain appears in the sequencing data of a study of cytomegalovirus exposure and HLA in healthy donors. Study-wide results and limits: Later work showed greater clonal expansion in HLA-associated TCR beta chains than in equally common others. The classifier, whose performance was assessed in both the original and validation cohorts, reportedly diagnosed cytomegalovirus status with high specificity and sensitivity.

The PCR employed 60 Vbeta primers together with 13 Jbeta primers. Generated by immunoSEQ multiplex PCR, the TCRdb table keeps only in-frame clones and is missing some. The sample lists 190,000 or so clones, 82% occurring once. The CDR3 contains 16 residues. Per the germline V gene, CDR1 is SGHRS and CDR2 is YFSETQ. Unmatched junction bases numbered 3, after V lost 0 bases and J lost 3 bases. Concerning this clone itself: Its cognate antigen is unknown.

The source of this sequence is a woman aged 45-65 years in good health and CMV-seropositive. This chain links TRBV5-1 with TRBJ2-2; the match to TRBD1 covers 9 bases. The sample consisted of PBMCs. CDR3 sequence reads: CASSLEQGADTGELFF. CDR3 in DNA: TGCGCCAGCAGCTTGGAACAGGGGGCGGACACCGGGGAGCTGTTTTTT.